A selection of T cell receptor beta chains follows, all from one sample in a study of T cell responses to AZD1222 COVID-19 vaccine. Measured with immunoSEQ multiplex PCR; TCRdb has only the in-frame clones, and not every one. The sample has approximately 150,000 clones, 88% seen once. The sample was peripheral blood, taken 28 days after the second AZD1222 dose. Source of these receptors: an adult who received the AZD1222 COVID-19 vaccine. Each CDR3 is given with its conserved first and last residue. A D gene is named only where the DNA matches it firmly. Expanded clones are given a class, and other clones once, few, many or no size at all.

D gene,V gene,J gene,clone size,CDR3 protein,CDR3 DNA
-,TRBV18,TRBJ2-4,-,CASSPRGENIQYF,TGTGCCAGCTCACCACGAGGGGAAAACATTCAGTACTTC
TRBD1,TRBV9,TRBJ2-2,-,CASSVPGDRENTGELFF,TGTGCCAGCAGCGTACCCGGAGACAGGGAAAACACCGGGGAGCTGTTTTTT
TRBD1,TRBV9,TRBJ2-2,once,CASSVDWTGDTGELFF,TGTGCCAGCAGCGTAGATTGGACAGGGGACACCGGGGAGCTGTTTTTT
-,TRBV7-2,TRBJ2-1,-,CASSPGSEQFF,TGTGCCAGCAGCCCCGGGAGTGAGCAGTTCTTC
TRBD1,TRBV7-2,TRBJ1-6,-,CASSLEGQTNSPLHF,TGTGCCAGCAGCTTAGAGGGACAGACGAATTCACCCCTCCACTTT
-,TRBV5-1,TRBJ2-6,-,CASSYTDSGANVLTF,TGCGCCAGCAGCTATACAGACTCTGGGGCCAACGTCCTGACTTTC
-,TRBV6-5,TRBJ2-7,-,CASSYEADYEQYF,TGTGCCAGCAGTTACGAGGCGGACTACGAGCAGTACTTC
-,TRBV5-1,TRBJ1-6,-,CASSFPDSPLHF,TGCGCCAGCAGCTTTCCGGATTCACCCCTCCACTTT
-,TRBV7-9,TRBJ2-5,-,CASSLETQYF,TGTGCCAGCAGCTTGGAGACCCAGTACTTC
-,TRBV25-1,TRBJ1-2,-,CASSGWGRVNF,TGTGCCAGCAGTGGATGGGGACGGGTGAACTTC
-,TRBV7-2,TRBJ1-5,-,CASSLFGSWGDQPQHF,TGTGCCAGCAGCTTATTTGGCAGTTGGGGAGATCAGCCCCAGCATTTT